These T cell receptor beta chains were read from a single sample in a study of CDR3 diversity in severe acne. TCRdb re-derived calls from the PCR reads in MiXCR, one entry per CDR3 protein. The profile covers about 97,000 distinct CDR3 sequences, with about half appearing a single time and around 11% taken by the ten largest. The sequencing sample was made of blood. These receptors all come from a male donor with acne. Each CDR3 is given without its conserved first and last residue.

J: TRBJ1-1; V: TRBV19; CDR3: ASSLPGQSSEAF
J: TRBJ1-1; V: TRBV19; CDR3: ASRLEGAPGEAF
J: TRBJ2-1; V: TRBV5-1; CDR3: ASSTEQGYNEQF
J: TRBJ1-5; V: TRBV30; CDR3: AWSPGTAMEPQH
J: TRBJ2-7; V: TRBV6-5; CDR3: ASSRRTIIYEQY
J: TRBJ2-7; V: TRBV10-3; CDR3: ASSGGGAAYEQY
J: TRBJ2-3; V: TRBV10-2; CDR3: ASSEADSTDTQY
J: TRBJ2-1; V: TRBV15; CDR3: ATSRDLVADTHTSTGSNNEQF
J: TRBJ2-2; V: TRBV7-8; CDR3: ASSLGRDGTTGELF
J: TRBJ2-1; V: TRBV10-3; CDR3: AISRTSGGLQF
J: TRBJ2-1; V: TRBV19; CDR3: ASSAEYGNEQF
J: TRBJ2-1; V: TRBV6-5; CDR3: ASSYGASGGGPQF
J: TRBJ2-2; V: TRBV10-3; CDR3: AISAEEERAGELF
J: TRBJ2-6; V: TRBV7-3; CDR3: ASSVGPGAGANVLT
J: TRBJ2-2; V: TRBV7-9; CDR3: ASSLGTGESTGELF